A selection of T cell receptor beta chains follows, all from one sample in a study of cytomegalovirus exposure and HLA in healthy donors. The method was immunoSEQ multiplex PCR; TCRdb's version includes in-frame clones alone and lacks a portion of them. The sample holds some 180,000 clones, 80% seen once. Sequenced sample: PBMCs. Every receptor here comes from a woman in her 30s in good health and CMV-seronegative. Each CDR3 is given with its conserved first and last residue. The listing skips clone size in some rows; elsewhere it reads once, few, many or a size class.

j_call clone_size v_call cdr3_aa
TRBJ1-2 . TRBV4-1 CASSPGQANYGYTF
TRBJ2-1 . TRBV5-1 CASSLGDVNNEQFF
TRBJ1-1 . TRBV7-2 CASYPLNPPFRMDTEAFF
TRBJ2-3 . TRBV5-1 CASSLATSPSTDTQYF
TRBJ1-1 few TRBV7-3 CASSPQGGYTEAFF
TRBJ1-5 . TRBV19 CASSIGFRDRSITYQPQHF
TRBJ2-3 . TRBV2 CASSPLTLRGGPTDTQYF
TRBJ2-7 . TRBV10-1 CASSEMSYEQYF
TRBJ1-2 . TRBV25-1 CASRETVNYGYTF
TRBJ1-5 . TRBV19 CASSEVSSNQPQHF
TRBJ2-2 . TRBV19 CASIRASGGLRTGELFF
TRBJ1-1 . TRBV4-1 CASSLTGYTEAFF
TRBJ2-6 . TRBV19 CASTNRESGANVLTF
TRBJ2-1 . TRBV28 CASSLLRTTFSYNEQFF
TRBJ1-2 . TRBV27 CASSLSVVEALYGYTF
TRBJ1-1 . TRBV6-5 CASNQGGVSTEAFF
TRBJ1-2 . TRBV9 CASSAEGNGYTF
TRBJ2-7 . TRBV12-5 CASGGDRTYEQYF
TRBJ1-1 . TRBV28 CASSPGGVLRGTEAFF
TRBJ1-5 . TRBV19 CASRDGTHSNQPQHF
TRBJ2-5 . TRBV27 CASSFGSGLETQYF
TRBJ2-1 . TRBV5-1 CASSPGLAGYNEQFF
TRBJ2-7 . TRBV19 CASSFSWTGSSYEQYF
TRBJ2-7 . TRBV2 CASRPRDNSYEQYF
TRBJ1-1 few TRBV19 CASKDEHRGQAFF
TRBJ2-5 . TRBV5-6 CASSTGGGVETQYF
TRBJ1-1 . TRBV30 CAWSVTTGAGPTEAFF
TRBJ2-3 . TRBV7-2 CASSLAQTDTQYF
TRBJ1-5 . TRBV7-2 CASTLSVNQPQHF
TRBJ2-1 . TRBV10-3 CAISGDRAYNEQFF
TRBJ1-2 once TRBV19 CASGVRTGEDGYTF
TRBJ2-1 . TRBV7-6 CASSQTRWEQFF
TRBJ1-3 . TRBV2 CASSEARTGAGNTIYF
TRBJ2-7 . TRBV5-1 CASSSTRPRVSEQYF
TRBJ2-7 . TRBV4-1 CASSQGLAGGYEQYF
TRBJ2-3 . TRBV7-9 CASSRLHGGDRVTQYF
TRBJ2-3 . TRBV4-1 CASSQWRGARDTQYF
TRBJ1-1 . TRBV11-2 CASSPNKAGGNTEAFF
TRBJ1-2 . TRBV6-6 CASSYGLGYGYTF
TRBJ1-6 . TRBV6-5 CASRPYRVRNSPLHF
TRBJ1-2 . TRBV27 CASSETAYYGYTF
TRBJ2-5 . TRBV19 CASKGTVGFETQYF
TRBJ1-6 few TRBV6-1 CASSLMTGTDSPLHF
TRBJ1-3 . TRBV4-1 CASSRQGLVFSGNTIYF
TRBJ2-7 . TRBV30 CAWSVGGYEQYF
TRBJ1-3 . TRBV30 CAWTGDSGNTIYF
TRBJ1-4 . TRBV7-3 CASSLGPTEKLFF
TRBJ2-7 . TRBV2 CASRDSFSYEQYF
TRBJ2-7 . TRBV19 CASSKTSRGLVSYEQYF
TRBJ1-2 . TRBV5-6 CASSVTGGDGYTF
TRBJ2-2 . TRBV6-1 CASTGATGELFF
TRBJ1-1 . TRBV4-1 CASSQFSRDTEAFF
TRBJ2-7 . TRBV7-7 CASSLRGNLYEQYF
TRBJ1-5 . TRBV27 CASSFPKYRASNQPQHF
TRBJ2-7 . TRBV4-1 CASSHRQQGYEQYF